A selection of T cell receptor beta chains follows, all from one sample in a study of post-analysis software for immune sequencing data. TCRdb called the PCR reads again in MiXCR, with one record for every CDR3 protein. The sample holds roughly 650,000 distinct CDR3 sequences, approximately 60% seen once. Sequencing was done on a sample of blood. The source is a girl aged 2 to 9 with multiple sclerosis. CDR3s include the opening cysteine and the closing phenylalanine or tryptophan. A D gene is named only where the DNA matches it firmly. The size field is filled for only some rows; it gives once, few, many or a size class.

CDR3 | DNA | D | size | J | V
CASSWRDKASVVNQPQHF | TGTGCCAGCAGCTGGCGGGACAAGGCTTCAGTAGTCAATCAGCCCCAGCATTTT | . | . | TRBJ1-5 | TRBV7-2
CSAVQGGVNTEAFF | TGCAGCGCAGTACAGGGAGGTGTGAACACTGAAGCTTTCTTT | . | once | TRBJ1-1 | TRBV29-1
CASSLDWVRDSEYQETQYF | TGTGCCAGCAGCTTAGATTGGGTGAGGGACAGCGAGTACCAAGAGACCCAGTACTTC | TRBD1 | . | TRBJ2-5 | TRBV7-2
CSARDTGTGGGGQYF | TGCAGTGCTAGAGACACCGGGACAGGGGGCGGCGGGCAGTACTTC | TRBD1 | . | TRBJ2-7 | TRBV20-1
CASSRPGHRTRTDTQYF | TGTGCCAGCAGTCGACCGGGACATCGGACTAGAACAGATACGCAGTATTTT | . | . | TRBJ2-3 | TRBV12-3/TRBV12-4
CASSPAGRGYGYTF | TGTGCCAGCAGCCCTGCTGGTCGCGGCTATGGCTACACCTTC | . | . | TRBJ1-2 | TRBV7-2
CSFWTGTYNEQFF | TGCAGCTTCTGGACAGGAACCTACAATGAGCAGTTCTTC | TRBD1 | few | TRBJ2-1 | TRBV29-1
CSARDPQGREQETQYF | TGCAGTGCTAGAGACCCCCAGGGGCGGGAACAAGAGACTCAGTACTTC | . | . | TRBJ2-5 | TRBV20-1
CSVPRLAGSYNEQFF | TGCAGCGTTCCTAGACTAGCGGGCTCCTACAATGAGCAGTTCTTC | TRBD2 | few | TRBJ2-1 | TRBV29-1
CASRRTGQGLNDGYTF | TGTGCCAGCAGACGGACAGGACAGGGGCTGAATGATGGCTACACCTTC | TRBD1 | few | TRBJ1-2 | TRBV12-3/TRBV12-4
CASSLSTSGEADTQYF | TGTGCCAGCAGCCTCTCGACTAGCGGAGAAGCAGATACGCAGTATTTT | TRBD2 | . | TRBJ2-3 | TRBV3-1
CSVEDRVYEQYF | TGCAGCGTTGAAGATAGGGTGTACGAGCAGTACTTC | . | . | TRBJ2-7 | TRBV29-1
CASSVSSSAITDTQYF | TGTGCCAGCAGCGTGAGCTCTAGCGCCATCACAGATACGCAGTATTTT | . | . | TRBJ2-3 | TRBV9
CASSQTSSGGHRSYEQYF | TGCGCCAGCAGCCAAACATCTAGCGGGGGCCATCGGTCCTACGAGCAGTACTTC | TRBD2 | few | TRBJ2-7 | TRBV4-1
CASSLEAGAEQYF | TGTGCCAGCAGCTTAGAAGCGGGGGCCGAGCAGTACTTC | TRBD2 | . | TRBJ2-7 | TRBV11-3
CASSHKGFGETQYF | TGTGCCAGCAGTCATAAGGGGTTTGGAGAGACCCAGTACTTC | . | many | TRBJ2-5 | TRBV6-6
CSVEVSSYEQYF | TGCAGCGTTGAAGTCAGCTCCTACGAGCAGTACTTC | . | . | TRBJ2-7 | TRBV29-1
CASSSLSGTGETQYF | TGTGCCAGCAGCTCCCTTAGCGGGACAGGAGAGACCCAGTACTTC | . | . | TRBJ2-5 | TRBV12-3/TRBV12-4
CASNLAGGPSDTQYF | TGCGCCAGCAACTTAGCGGGGGGGCCATCAGATACGCAGTATTTT | TRBD2 | . | TRBJ2-3 | TRBV5-1
CSAWTADYGYTF | TGCAGTGCATGGACAGCAGACTATGGCTACACCTTC | . | . | TRBJ1-2 | TRBV20-1
CASSLWPGTVSRYTF | TGTGCCAGCAGCCTTTGGCCGGGGACGGTCTCACGCTACACCTTC | . | . | TRBJ1-2 | TRBV27
CAISEYLNTEAFF | TGTGCCATCAGTGAGTACTTGAACACTGAAGCTTTCTTT | . | . | TRBJ1-1 | TRBV10-3
CASTPRDRENIQYF | TGTGCCAGCACCCCACGGGACAGGGAAAACATTCAGTACTTC | TRBD1 | . | TRBJ2-4 | TRBV6-2/TRBV6-3
CASSPGQVNTNEQFF | TGTGCCAGCAGCCCGGGACAGGTTAACACAAATGAGCAGTTCTTC | TRBD1 | . | TRBJ2-1 | TRBV7-2
CASSPTSVEQFF | TGTGCCAGCAGTCCTACTAGTGTTGAGCAGTTCTTC | . | . | TRBJ2-1 | TRBV2
CASSKTGPTDTQYF | TGTGCCAGTAGCAAGACAGGTCCCACAGATACGCAGTATTTT | . | . | TRBJ2-3 | TRBV19
CASSSYASGTGTWYEQYF | TGTGCCAGCAGTTCCTACGCATCCGGGACAGGGACTTGGTACGAGCAGTACTTC | TRBD1 | . | TRBJ2-7 | TRBV6-5
CASSKEAPSYEQYF | TGTGCCAGCAGCAAAGAAGCACCATCCTACGAGCAGTACTTC | . | . | TRBJ2-7 | TRBV21-1
CATSLAETTAQYF | TGTGCCACCTCACTAGCGGAGACAACGGCGCAGTATTTT | TRBD2 | . | TRBJ2-3 | TRBV19
CAISGLGAALGNEQFF | TGTGCCATCAGTGGTCTGGGAGCGGCCTTAGGCAATGAGCAGTTCTTC | . | . | TRBJ2-1 | TRBV10-3
CASRIGRQPHQETQYF | TGTGCCAGTAGGATCGGGAGACAGCCGCATCAAGAGACCCAGTACTTC | . | . | TRBJ2-5 | TRBV19
CASKPGPSTDTQYF | TGTGCCAGCAAGCCGGGGCCTAGCACAGATACGCAGTATTTT | . | few | TRBJ2-3 | TRBV6-4
CSARDPLAGSGNEQFF | TGCAGTGCTAGGGACCCCCTAGCGGGGAGCGGCAATGAGCAGTTCTTC | TRBD2 | . | TRBJ2-1 | TRBV20-1
CASSYEGQGSRQPQHF | TGTGCCAGCAGTTACGAAGGACAGGGGAGTCGTCAGCCCCAGCATTTT | TRBD1 | . | TRBJ1-5 | TRBV6-2/TRBV6-3
CVSSLGYQETQYF | TGTGTCAGCAGCTTAGGATACCAAGAGACCCAGTACTTC | . | once | TRBJ2-5 | TRBV7-3
CASHPGRHQPQHF | TGCGCCAGTCATCCGGGCCGCCACCAGCCCCAGCATTTT | . | . | TRBJ1-5 | TRBV10-2
CASKSGLQETQYF | TGTGCCAGCAAATCTGGATTACAAGAGACCCAGTACTTC | . | few | TRBJ2-5 | TRBV3-1